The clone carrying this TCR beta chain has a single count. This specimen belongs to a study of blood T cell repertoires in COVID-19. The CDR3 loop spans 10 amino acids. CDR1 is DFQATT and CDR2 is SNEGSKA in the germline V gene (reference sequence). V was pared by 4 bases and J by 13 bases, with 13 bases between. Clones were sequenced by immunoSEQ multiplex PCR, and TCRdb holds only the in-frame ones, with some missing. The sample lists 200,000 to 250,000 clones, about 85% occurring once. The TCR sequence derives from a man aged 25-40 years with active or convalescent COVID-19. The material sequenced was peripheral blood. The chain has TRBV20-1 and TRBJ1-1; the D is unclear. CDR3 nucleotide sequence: TGCAGTGCTAATTCAGGACTCCATTTCTTT. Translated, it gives CSANSGLHFF.